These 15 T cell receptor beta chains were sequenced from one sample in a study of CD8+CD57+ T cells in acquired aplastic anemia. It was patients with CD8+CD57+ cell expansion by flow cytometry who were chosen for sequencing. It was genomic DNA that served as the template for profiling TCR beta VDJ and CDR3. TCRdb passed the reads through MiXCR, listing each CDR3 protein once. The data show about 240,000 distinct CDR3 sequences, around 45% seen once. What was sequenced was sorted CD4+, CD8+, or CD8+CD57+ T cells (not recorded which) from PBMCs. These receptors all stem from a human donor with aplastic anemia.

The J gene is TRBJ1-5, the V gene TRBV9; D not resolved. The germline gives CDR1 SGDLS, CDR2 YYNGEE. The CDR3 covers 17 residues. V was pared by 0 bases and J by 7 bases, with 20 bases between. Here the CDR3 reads CASSVGGAVSDLQPQHF. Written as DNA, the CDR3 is TGTGCCAGCAGCGTAGGGGGTGCGGTTTCCGATCTCCAGCCCCAGCATTTT.

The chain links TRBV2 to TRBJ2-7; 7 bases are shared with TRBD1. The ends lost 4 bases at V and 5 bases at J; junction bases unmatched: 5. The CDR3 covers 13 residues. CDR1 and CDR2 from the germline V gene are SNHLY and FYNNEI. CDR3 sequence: CASSVQGVDEQYF. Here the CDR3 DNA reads TGTGCCAGCAGTGTGCAGGGGGTCGACGAGCAGTACTTC.

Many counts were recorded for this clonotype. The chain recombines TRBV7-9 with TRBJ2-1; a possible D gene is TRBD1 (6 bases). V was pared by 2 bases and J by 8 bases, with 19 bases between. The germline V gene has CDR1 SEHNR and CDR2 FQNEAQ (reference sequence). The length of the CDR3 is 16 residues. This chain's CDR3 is CASSLWQGQTGHEQFF. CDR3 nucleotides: TGTGCCAGCAGCTTATGGCAGGGACAAACGGGACATGAGCAGTTCTTC. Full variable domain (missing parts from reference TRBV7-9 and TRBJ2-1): DTGVSQNPRHKITKRGQNVTFRCDPISEHNRLYWYRQTLGQGPEFLTYFQNEAQLEKSRLLSDRFSAERPKGSFSTLEIQRTEQGDSAMYLCASSLWQGQTGHEQFFGPGTRLTVL.

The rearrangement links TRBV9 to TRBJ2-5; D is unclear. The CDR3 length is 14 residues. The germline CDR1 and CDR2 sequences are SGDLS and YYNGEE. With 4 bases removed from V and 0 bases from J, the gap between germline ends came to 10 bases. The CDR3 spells CASSLEVYQETQYF. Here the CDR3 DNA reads TGTGCCAGCAGCCTAGAGGTCTACCAAGAGACCCAGTACTTC. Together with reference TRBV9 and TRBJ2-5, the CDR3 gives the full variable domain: DSGVTQTPKHLITATGQRVTLRCSPRSGDLSVYWYQQSLDQGLQFLIQYYNGEERAKGNILERFSAQQFPDLHSELNLSSLELGDSALYFCASSLEVYQETQYFGPGTRLLVL.

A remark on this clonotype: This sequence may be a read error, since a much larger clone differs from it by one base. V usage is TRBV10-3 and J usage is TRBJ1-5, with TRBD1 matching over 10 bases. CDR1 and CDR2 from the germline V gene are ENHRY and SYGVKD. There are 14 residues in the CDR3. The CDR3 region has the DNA TGTGCCAGCAGTGAGACAGGGGGCGGTCGGCCCCAGCATTTT. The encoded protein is CASSETGGGRPQHF.

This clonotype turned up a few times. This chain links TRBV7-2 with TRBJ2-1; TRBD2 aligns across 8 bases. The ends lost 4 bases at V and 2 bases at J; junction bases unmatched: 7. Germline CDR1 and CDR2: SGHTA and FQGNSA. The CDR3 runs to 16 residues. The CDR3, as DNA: TGTGCCAGCAGCTCCAAACTAGCGGAGGCCTACAATGAGCAGTTCTTC. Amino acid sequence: CASSSKLAEAYNEQFF.

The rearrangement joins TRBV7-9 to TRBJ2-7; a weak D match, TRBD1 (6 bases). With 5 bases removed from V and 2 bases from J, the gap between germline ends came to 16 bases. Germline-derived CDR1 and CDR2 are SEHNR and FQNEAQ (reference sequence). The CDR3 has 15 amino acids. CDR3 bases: TGTGCCAGCAGCAGACCCCAGGACAGAACCTACGAGCAGTACTTC. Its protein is CASSRPQDRTYEQYF.

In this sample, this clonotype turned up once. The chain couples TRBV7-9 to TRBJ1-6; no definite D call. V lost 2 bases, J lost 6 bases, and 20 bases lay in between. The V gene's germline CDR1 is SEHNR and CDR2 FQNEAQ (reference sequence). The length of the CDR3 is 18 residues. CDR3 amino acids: CASSLLPRAFVGNSPLHF. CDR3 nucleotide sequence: TGTGCCAGCAGCTTACTCCCGAGAGCGTTCGTCGGTAATTCACCCCTCCACTTT.

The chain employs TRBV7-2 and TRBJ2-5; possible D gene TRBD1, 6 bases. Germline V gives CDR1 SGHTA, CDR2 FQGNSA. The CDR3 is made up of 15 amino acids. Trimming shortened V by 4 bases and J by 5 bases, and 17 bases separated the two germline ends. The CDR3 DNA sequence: TGTGCCAGCAGCTCCGGCCAGGGGCAATGGGAGACCCAGTACTTC. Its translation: CASSSGQGQWETQYF.

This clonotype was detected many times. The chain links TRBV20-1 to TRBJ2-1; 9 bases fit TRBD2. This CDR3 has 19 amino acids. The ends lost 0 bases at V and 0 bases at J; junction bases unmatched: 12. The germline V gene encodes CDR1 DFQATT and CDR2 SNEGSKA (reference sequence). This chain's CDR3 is CSARDLSLGGGASYNEQFF. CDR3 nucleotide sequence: TGCAGTGCTAGAGATTTATCCCTAGGCGGGGGGGCCTCCTACAATGAGCAGTTCTTC.

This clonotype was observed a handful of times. This chain's CDR3 is CASSAGTASTDTQYF. The CDR3 DNA sequence: TGTGCCAGCAGTGCCGGGACGGCGAGCACAGATACGCAGTATTTT. The chain recombines TRBV27 with TRBJ2-3, with D perhaps assigned TRBD1 or TRBD2 (5 bases each). V lost 5 bases and J 0 bases, leaving 12 bases between the germline ends. CDR1 and CDR2 (germline): MNHEY, SMNVEV (reference sequence). The CDR3 has 15 residues.

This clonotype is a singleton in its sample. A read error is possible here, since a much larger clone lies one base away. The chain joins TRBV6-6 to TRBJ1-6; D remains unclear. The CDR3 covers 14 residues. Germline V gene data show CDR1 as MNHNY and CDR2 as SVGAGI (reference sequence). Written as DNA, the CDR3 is TGTGCCAGCGGTTATAAGGGTTTCTTTTCACCCCTCCACTTT. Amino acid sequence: CASGYKGFFSPLHF.

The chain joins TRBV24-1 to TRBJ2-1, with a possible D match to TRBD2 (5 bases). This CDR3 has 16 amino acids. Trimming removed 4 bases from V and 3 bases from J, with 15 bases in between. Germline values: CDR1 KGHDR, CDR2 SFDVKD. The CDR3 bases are TGTGCCACCAGTGACTCCCTGCAAGCGGACTACAATGAGCAGTTCTTC. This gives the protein CATSDSLQADYNEQFF.

CDR3 nucleotide sequence: TGTGCCAGCAGCTTAAGTTCACTGAACACTGAAGCTTTCTTT. Translating it yields CASSLSSLNTEAFF. The chain links TRBV5-6 to TRBJ1-1; D remains unclear. The germline V gene has CDR1 SGHDT and CDR2 YYEEEE. The CDR3 is 14 residues long. The V and J ends lost 2 bases and 0 bases respectively, with 8 bases between them.

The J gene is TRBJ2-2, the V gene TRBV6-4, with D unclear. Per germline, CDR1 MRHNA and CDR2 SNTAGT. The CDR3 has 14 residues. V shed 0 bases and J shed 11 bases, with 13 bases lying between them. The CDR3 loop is CASSDSTGEGELFF. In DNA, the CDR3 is TGTGCCAGCAGTGACTCGACTGGGGAAGGTGAGCTGTTTTTT.